This TCR beta chain was profiled in a study of beta chain features in type 1 diabetes. Study-wide points: Insertions were fewer and deletions more numerous at VDJ junctions in type 1 diabetes patients.

Sorting of CD4+ naive, central memory, regulatory and stem cell-like memory cells was performed via CD45RO/CCR7/CD25/CD127/CD95/CD27. Reverse transcription of all isolated RNA meant that expressed TCRB transcripts were sequenced. The protocol was immunoSEQ multiplex PCR, while the TCRdb copy is restricted to in-frame clones and leaves out a portion. Altogether about 900,000 clones are present, about a sixth being singletons, with the ten largest covering 0.02% to 0.025%. Worth noting for this clone: Its antigen is currently unknown.

The material sequenced was naive CD4+ T cells from blood. The sequence was collected from a young woman in good health.

CDR3 in DNA: TGCGCCAGCAGCTTGGTTTCGGCAGGGGTCGAGCAGTACTTC. Protein product: CASSLVSAGVEQYF. The rearrangement uses TRBV5-1 and TRBJ2-7, with D tentatively TRBD1 (6 bases). The CDR3 sequence is 14 residues long. From germline, CDR1 is SGHRS and CDR2 YFSETQ. Between the trimmed V and J ends, which lost 0 bases and 6 bases, there was a span of 13 bases.